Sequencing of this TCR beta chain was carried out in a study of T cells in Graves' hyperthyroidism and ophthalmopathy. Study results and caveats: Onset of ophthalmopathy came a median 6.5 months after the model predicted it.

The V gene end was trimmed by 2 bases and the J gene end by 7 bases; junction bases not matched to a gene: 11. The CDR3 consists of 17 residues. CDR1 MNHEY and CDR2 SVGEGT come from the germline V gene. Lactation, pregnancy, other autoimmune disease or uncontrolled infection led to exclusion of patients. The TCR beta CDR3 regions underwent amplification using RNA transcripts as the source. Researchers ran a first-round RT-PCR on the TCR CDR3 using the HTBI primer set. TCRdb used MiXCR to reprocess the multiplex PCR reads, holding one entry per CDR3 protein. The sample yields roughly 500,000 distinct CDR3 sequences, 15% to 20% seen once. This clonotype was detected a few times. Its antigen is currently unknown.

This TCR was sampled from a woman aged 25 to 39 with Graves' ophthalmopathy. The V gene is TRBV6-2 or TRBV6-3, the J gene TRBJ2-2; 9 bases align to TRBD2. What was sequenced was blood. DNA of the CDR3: TGTGCCAGCAGTTACGGAATAGTAGCGGGAGCGGTCGGGGAGCTGTTTTTT. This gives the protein CASSYGIVAGAVGELFF.